The clone carrying this T cell receptor beta chain appeared a few times. Its specificity is unknown. The CDR3 length is 16 residues. The junction had 3 bases not matched to a gene; V was cut back by 2 bases and J by 6 bases. The V gene's germline CDR1 is ENHRY and CDR2 SYGVKD. TCRdb passed the RT-PCR reads through MiXCR, listing each CDR3 protein once. The sample includes 30,000 to 40,000 distinct CDR3 sequences, less than 70% of them seen just once. These data belong to a study of yellow fever vaccine responses in identical twins. Study-wide results and limits: On the reported evidence, twins' vaccine T cell responses seemed partly convergent and partly personalized.

The sample was T cells from blood (PBMCs), unsorted or a sorted subset (not recorded which), taken before or after yellow fever vaccination (not recorded which). This sequence originates from a woman aged 18-29 years who received the yellow fever vaccine. This chain links TRBV10-3 with TRBJ2-1, with 14 nucleotides matching TRBD2. The CDR3 sequence is CAISEPTSGGGNEQFF. DNA for the CDR3: TGTGCCATCAGTGAGCCGACTAGCGGGGGGGGCAATGAGCAGTTCTTC.